This T cell receptor beta chain was identified during a study of Graves' ophthalmopathy and Graves' hyperthyroidism. Amplified TCR beta CDR3 regions were obtained using RNA transcripts as template. First-round RT-PCR relied on HTBI primers, and a second-round multiplex PCR came next. TCRdb re-analysed the multiplex PCR reads in MiXCR, keeping a single row per CDR3 protein. The profile covers about 400,000 distinct CDR3 sequences, with 20% to 25% appearing a single time and approximately 3% taken by the ten largest. This clonotype occurred a few times. Its antigen is unidentified. Overall study results and limits: Sensitivity of around 67% and specificity of roughly 72% were achieved by the model that predicted ophthalmopathy progression.

This CDR3 comprises 14 residues. Germline V gene lookup returns CDR1 MNHNS and CDR2 SASEGT. V was trimmed by 1 base and J by 0 bases, leaving 4 bases between them. The sequence was obtained from a woman under 30 with stable Graves' hyperthyroidism. The chain links TRBV6-1 to TRBJ2-1; D gene uncertain. The sample was peripheral blood. The CDR3 DNA follows: TGTGCCAGCAGTGAAGGGGGCTCCTACAATGAGCAGTTCTTC. This codes for CASSEGGSYNEQFF.